This T cell receptor beta chain originates from a study of T-cell reconstitution after alpha-beta-depleted transplantation in children. CDR3 size: 16 residues. This sample's TCRbeta library carried unique molecular identifier barcodes. From the PCR reads, TCRdb called clonotypes with MiXCR, one entry per CDR3 protein. The sample has hundreds of thousands of distinct CDR3 sequences, roughly 17% seen once. Comments on this clonotype: Mismatch with germline at one junction end may stem from a read error.

J is TRBJ2-3 and V is TRBV12-3 or TRBV12-4; 9 nucleotides align to TRBD2. The receptor was isolated from a human donor who donated a stem cell graft to a child with acute myeloid leukemia. The sample here was PBMCs from the stem cell graft donor, taken from the stem cell graft. The CDR3 DNA is TGTGCCAGCAGTTTTATCAGCGGGGGGCCGCGAGATACCCAGTATTTT. Protein: CASSFISGGPRDTQYF.